These 18 T cell receptor beta chains were all obtained from the same sample, sequenced in a study of OX40 agonist ivuxolimab in advanced cancers. TCRdb keeps only in-frame clones here, not all; method: immunoSEQ multiplex PCR. The table records approximately 92,000 clones, approximately 80% of them present only once. The material sequenced was CD4+ or CD8+ T cells sorted from blood, taken in a trial of the OX40 agonist ivuxolimab. The receptors shown here come from an adult with an advanced solid tumor such as melanoma, head and neck, liver or kidney cancer.

The V gene is TRBV30, the J gene TRBJ2-3; 13 bases line up with TRBD2. The CDR3 runs to 13 residues. J gave up 6 bases and V 7 bases, and 4 bases lay outside the gene matches. Germline CDR1 GTSNPN, CDR2 SVGIG (reference sequence). CDR3 loop: CALTSGGLDTQYF. The CDR3 DNA sequence: TGTGCCTTGACTAGCGGGGGGCTGGATACGCAGTATTTT.

The CDR3 nucleotides are TGTGCCAGCAGTGATTCGAGACTAGCGGTTAGCACAGATACGCAGTATTTT. Residues: CASSDSRLAVSTDTQYF. The chain joins TRBV2 to TRBJ2-3; 9 bases are a match to TRBD2. Per germline, CDR1 SNHLY and CDR2 FYNNEI. The CDR3 runs 17 residues. With V trimmed by 3 bases and J by 0 bases, 7 bases remained unmatched. The whole variable domain, filled in from reference TRBV2 and TRBJ2-3, reads EPEVTQTPSHQVTQMGQEVILRCVPISNHLYFYWYRQILGQKVEFLVSFYNNEISEKSEIFDDQFSVERPDGSNFTLKIRSTKLEDSAMYFCASSDSRLAVSTDTQYFGPGTRLTVL.

This clone was counted only a few times. V and J are TRBV5-1 and TRBJ1-2; D may be TRBD1 (5 bases). CDR3 length: 16 amino acids. Between the trimmed V and J ends, which lost 0 bases and 4 bases, there was a span of 16 bases. Germline values: CDR1 SGHRS, CDR2 YFSETQ. The CDR3 nucleotides read TGCGCCAGCAGCTTGGGCCCTGGGGACCCCCCCTATGGCTACACCTTC. It specifies CASSLGPGDPPYGYTF.

Only a few counts were recorded for this clone. The chain links TRBV6-5 to TRBJ2-1, with unresolved D. Per the germline V gene, CDR1 is MNHEY and CDR2 is SVGAGI. Deletions cut 1 base from V and 6 bases from J, with 1 base between. The CDR3 length is 11 residues. The DNA for the CDR3 is TGTGCCAGCAGTTACTTCAATGAGCAGTTCTTC. It specifies CASSYFNEQFF.

The chain links TRBV29-1 to TRBJ1-1, with a tentative D call TRBD1 (5 bases). Germline CDR1 reads SQVTM; CDR2 reads ANQGSEA. Trimming removed 3 bases from V and 7 bases from J, with 6 bases in between. There are 10 residues in the CDR3. CDR3 amino acids: CSVEGGEAFF. The CDR3 DNA is TGCAGCGTTGAGGGGGGTGAAGCTTTCTTT.

The chain carries TRBV2 and TRBJ2-3; D not certain. The CDR3 is 18 amino acids. Germline CDR1 SNHLY, CDR2 FYNNEI. Trimming cost V 4 bases and J 2 bases, with 22 bases left between them. For the CDR3, the DNA is TGTGCCAGCAGTGGACTGCCCGCCCCTGGCGAATTCACAGATACGCAGTATTTT. Its translation is CASSGLPAPGEFTDTQYF.

The chain couples TRBV28 to TRBJ2-5, with TRBD1 matching over 7 bases. This CDR3 spans 15 amino acids. Germline loops: CDR1 MDHEN, CDR2 SYDVKM. V lost 3 bases, J lost 4 bases, and 8 bases stayed unmatched. The DNA of the CDR3 is TGTGCCAGCAGTTTTGAACAGGGGATGGGAGAGACCCAGTACTTC. It encodes CASSFEQGMGETQYF. Full variable domain (rest looked up from reference TRBV28 and TRBJ2-5): DVKVTQSSRYLVKRTGEKVFLECVQDMDHENMFWYRQDPGLGLRLIYFSYDVKMKEKGDIPEGYSVSREKKERFSLILESASTNQTSMYLCASSFEQGMGETQYFGPGTRLLVL.

The CDR3, as DNA: TGCGCCAGCAGCTTGACAGTGGGGAACTCCTACGAGCAGTACTTC. Amino acid sequence: CASSLTVGNSYEQYF. The chain combines TRBV5-1 with TRBJ2-7; D ambiguous. There are 15 residues in the CDR3. In germline, CDR1 is SGHRS, CDR2 YFSETQ. Trimming cost V 1 base and J 0 bases, with 11 bases left between them.

The chain carries TRBV2 and TRBJ1-5, with a possible D match to TRBD1 (5 bases). The germline V gene encodes CDR1 SNHLY and CDR2 FYNNEI. The CDR3 spans 14 residues. Trimming left V 6 bases short and J 6 bases short, with 15 bases between. CDR3 protein: CASSQRGWRQPQHF. Written as DNA, the CDR3 is TGTGCCAGCAGCCAGAGGGGTTGGCGTCAGCCCCAGCATTTT. Combining the CDR3 with reference TRBV2 and TRBJ1-5 gives the whole variable domain EPEVTQTPSHQVTQMGQEVILRCVPISNHLYFYWYRQILGQKVEFLVSFYNNEISEKSEIFDDQFSVERPDGSNFTLKIRSTKLEDSAMYFCASSQRGWRQPQHFGDGTRLSIL.

J is TRBJ2-3 and V is TRBV7-8; 7 bases agree with TRBD1. The CDR3 loop spans 17 amino acids. After removal of 3 bases from V and 0 bases from J, the junction contained 9 bases not matched to a gene. CDR1 and CDR2 from the germline V gene are SGHVS and FQNEAQ. The CDR3 sequence is CASSFPIPTGSTDTQYF. The CDR3 DNA reads as TGTGCCAGCAGCTTCCCCATACCGACAGGGAGCACAGATACGCAGTATTTT.

The chain recombines TRBV10-3 with TRBJ1-1; D gene uncertain. The CDR3 length is 17 residues. The germline CDR1 and CDR2 sequences are ENHRY and SYGVKD. V was pared by 2 bases and J by 4 bases, with 20 bases between. CDR3 loop: CAISEPSSGTLSTEAFF. The CDR3, as DNA: TGTGCCATCAGTGAGCCGTCATCGGGAACCCTGAGCACTGAAGCTTTCTTT.

The chain combines TRBV12-5 with TRBJ2-3; TRBD2 is a possible D gene (5 bases). This CDR3 region has 17 residues. V lost 0 bases and J 8 bases, leaving 21 bases between the germline ends. Germline CDR1 LGHNT, CDR2 FRNRAP. The CDR3 sequence is CASGLVRGLSSLGTQYF. CDR3 bases: TGTGCTAGTGGTTTGGTACGAGGACTCAGCTCATTGGGTACGCAGTATTTT.

This clone is a singleton in its sample. The chain is built from TRBV7-9 and TRBJ2-5; a weak D match, TRBD1 (6 bases). The J call may be faulty, since TRBJ2-7 better matches the DNA end. CDR3 length: 17 amino acids. The germline CDR1 and CDR2 sequences are SEHNR and FQNEAQ (reference sequence). As DNA, the CDR3 is TGTGCCAGCAGCTTAGACGTCCGGGACACGCTCCCCTACGAGCAGTACTTC. This codes for CASSLDVRDTLPYEQYF.

By frequency in the sample, this clone is medium-sized. This chain uses TRBV7-2 with TRBJ1-1; D not certain. V was cut by 5 bases and J by 4 bases, with 5 bases left in between. The CDR3 sequence is 11 residues long. Germline CDR1 and CDR2: SGHTA and FQGNSA. CDR3 sequence reads: CASSPATEAFF. The CDR3 DNA is TGTGCCAGCAGCCCAGCCACTGAAGCTTTCTTT. Looking up the rest from reference TRBV7-2 and TRBJ1-1 gives the full variable domain: GAGVSQSPSNKVTEKGKDVELRCDPISGHTALYWYRQSLGQGLEFLIYFQGNSAPDKSGLPSDRFSAERTGGSVSTLTIQRTQQEDSAVYLCASSPATEAFFGQGTRLTVV.

This clone is a singleton in its sample. The V and J genes are TRBV5-1 and TRBJ2-1, with 10 bases identical to TRBD2. The CDR3 is 16 residues long. Germline CDR1 SGHRS, CDR2 YFSETQ. V dropped 5 bases and J dropped 0; count of bases not matched to a gene: 5. The DNA of the CDR3 is TGCGCCAGCAGATTAAGCGGGGGGGCCTCCTACAATGAGCAGTTCTTC. Amino acids: CASRLSGGASYNEQFF.

The rearrangement uses TRBV30 and TRBJ1-3, with D unresolved. Per the germline V gene, CDR1 is GTSNPN and CDR2 is SVGIG (reference sequence). Trimming removed 2 bases from V and 1 base from J, with 9 bases in between. The CDR3 runs to 14 residues. The CDR3 bases are TGTGCCTGGAGTCCACTTGGTTCTGGAAACACCATATATTTT. Translated, it gives CAWSPLGSGNTIYF.

The chain uses TRBV5-6 and TRBJ2-3; 11 bases align to TRBD2. V gave up 4 bases and J gave up 0 bases; unmatched junction bases: 4. This CDR3 is built from 16 residues. Germline assignment: CDR1 SGHDT and CDR2 YYEEEE. CDR3 nucleotides: TGTGCCAGCAGCGCCAGACTAGCGGGGAGCACAGATACGCAGTATTTT. Its translation is CASSARLAGSTDTQYF.

V and J are TRBV7-3 and TRBJ1-1; no definite D call. Germline-derived CDR1 and CDR2 are SGHTA and FQGTGA. V was cut by 2 bases and J by 8 bases, with 12 bases left in between. The CDR3 runs 13 residues. The CDR3 reads CASSLGEGVEAFF. CDR3 nucleotides: TGTGCCAGCAGCTTAGGGGAGGGAGTGGAAGCTTTCTTT. Full variable domain (rest looked up from reference TRBV7-3 and TRBJ1-1): GAGVSQTPSNKVTEKGKYVELRCDPISGHTALYWYRQSLGQGPEFLIYFQGTGAADDSGLPNDRFFAVRPEGSVSTLKIQRTERGDSAVYLCASSLGEGVEAFFGQGTRLTVV.